Following are 16 T cell receptor beta chains from one sample sequenced in a study of T cell repertoires in cytomegalovirus infection. TCRdb reanalysed the reads using MiXCR and keeps one entry per CDR3 protein. The repertoire has about 310,000 distinct CDR3 sequences, 20% to 25% of them found once; the top ten carry roughly 15%. These TCRs' antigens remain unknown. The source material was cultured PBMCs, sampled from culture after CMV antigen stimulation. The receptors shown here come from a human donor in good health (CMV status not recorded). Some clones in this sample may be carry-over from other donors' samples.

The V gene is TRBV14, the J gene TRBJ1-6; D is unclear. CDR3 length equals 12 residues. Trimming left V 4 bases short and J 10 bases short, with 8 bases between. CDR1 and CDR2 (germline): SGHDN, FVKESK. The CDR3: CASSPLWSPLHF. CDR3 nucleotides: TGTGCCAGCAGCCCCTTGTGGTCACCCCTCCACTTT.

This clonotype has ten or more counts. The chain uses TRBV5-1 and TRBJ2-2; D might be TRBD1 (6 bases). From germline, CDR1 is SGHRS and CDR2 YFSETQ. The CDR3 loop spans 15 amino acids. V lost 5 bases and J 0 bases, leaving 11 bases between the germline ends. The CDR3: CASRLQGTNTGELFF. The DNA for the CDR3 is TGCGCCAGCAGGTTGCAGGGGACGAACACCGGGGAGCTGTTTTTT.

In the case of this clonotype: An end of the junction differs from the germline gene, which may be a read error. The V call is TRBV12-3 or TRBV12-4, the J call TRBJ2-1; 10 bases align to TRBD2. The CDR3 runs to 17 residues. The CDR3 loop reads CASSLAGDPSSYNEQFF. The CDR3 DNA sequence: TGTGCCAGCAGTCTAGCGGGAGACCCGAGCTCCTACAATGAGCAGTTCTTC.

This clonotype has more than one count but fewer than ten. A single base separates this from a much larger clone, so it may be a read error. The DNA of the CDR3 is TGTGCCAGCAGCCGATGGAGAGAGACCCAGTACTTC. It translates to CASSRWRETQYF. The V and J genes are TRBV7-2 and TRBJ2-5; D gene unclear. Trimming took off 5 bases at V and 4 bases at J, with 8 bases between the two ends. The CDR3 loop spans 12 amino acids. The germline gives CDR1 SGHTA, CDR2 FQGNSA.

This sequence joins TRBV20-1 and TRBJ2-1; 10 bases match TRBD2. Per germline, CDR1 DFQATT and CDR2 SNEGSKA (reference sequence). The CDR3 is 14 residues long. J lost 4 bases, V lost 6 bases, and 6 bases had no gene match. CDR3 region: CSASSGSWYNEQFF. In DNA, the CDR3 is TGCAGTGCCTCTAGCGGGAGTTGGTACAATGAGCAGTTCTTC.

The V call is TRBV12-3 or TRBV12-4, the J call TRBJ1-1, with D unresolved. The CDR3 length is 11 residues. V was cut by 3 bases and J by 5 bases, with 4 bases left in between. The CDR3 DNA follows: TGTGCCAGCAGTTTTGAGACTGAAGCTTTCTTT. This gives the protein CASSFETEAFF.

This clonotype was observed a handful of times. The chain uses TRBV12-3 or TRBV12-4 and TRBJ1-3; perhaps TRBD1 as D (6 bases). CDR3 size: 15 residues. V was pared by 5 bases and J by 0 bases, with 11 bases between. The CDR3 sequence is CASSQQGFSGNTIYF. The DNA of the CDR3 is TGTGCCAGCAGTCAACAGGGTTTCTCTGGAAACACCATATATTTT.

At least ten counts were recorded for this clonotype. V usage is TRBV6-5 and J usage is TRBJ2-3; the D gene is possibly TRBD1 (6 bases). This CDR3 is built from 15 residues. Trimming removed 5 bases from V and 0 bases from J, with 12 bases in between. Looked up from germline, CDR1 is MNHEY and CDR2 is SVGAGI. CDR3 in DNA: TGTGCCAGCAGTAACACAGGGTCTAGCACAGATACGCAGTATTTT. It is translated as CASSNTGSSTDTQYF.

This clonotype appeared a few times. The rearrangement joins TRBV5-6 to TRBJ1-2; TRBD1 aligns across 9 bases. This CDR3 spans 16 amino acids. V was pared by 2 bases and J by 1 base, with 6 bases of the junction left unmatched. In germline, CDR1 is SGHDT, CDR2 YYEEEE. CDR3 sequence (DNA): TGTGCCAGCAGCTTTTCTGGGACAGGGATTAACTATGGCTACACCTTC. This codes for CASSFSGTGINYGYTF.

This rearrangement joins TRBV19 to TRBJ2-1; 11 bases align to TRBD2. With V trimmed by 6 bases and J by 9 bases, 10 bases remained unmatched. This CDR3 contains 15 residues. Germline V gene sequence: CDR1 LNHDA, CDR2 SQIVND (reference sequence). CDR3 in amino acids: CASSLGTSGFTEQFF. The CDR3 DNA follows: TGTGCCAGTAGCCTTGGGACTAGCGGATTTACTGAGCAGTTCTTC.

For this clonotype: Sequence at one end of the junction differs from germline and may be a read error. The CDR3 DNA reads TGTGCCAGCAGTTTCCTAGCATTGCTCTTC. Its protein product is CASSFLALLF. The chain couples TRBV28 to TRBJ2-1; tentatively, D is TRBD2 (5 bases). Germline CDR1 and CDR2: MDHEN and SYDVKM. The CDR3 covers 10 residues.

This clonotype was detected a few times. V usage is TRBV28 and J usage is TRBJ1-5; 8 nucleotides line up with TRBD1. The trim removed 6 bases at V and 5 bases at J, leaving 9 bases unmatched. The V gene's germline CDR1 is MDHEN and CDR2 SYDVKM. This CDR3 is 15 amino acids long. The CDR3 region is CASSRRGRGHQPQHF. In nucleotides, the CDR3 is TGTGCCAGCAGCCGACGGGGCAGGGGGCATCAGCCCCAGCATTTT.

This clonotype was observed many times. The germline gene is not matched at one end of the junction; a read error may be the cause. In nucleotides, the CDR3 is TGTGCCAGCAGCTTAGCTTTCTTC. Its translation: CASSLAFF. V gene TRBV7-2 combines with J gene TRBJ1-2; D is uncertain. The V gene's germline CDR1 is SGHTA and CDR2 FQGNSA. This CDR3 is built from 8 residues.

CDR3 residues: CASSLGWRELQDEQFF. CDR3 DNA: TGCGCCAGCAGCTTGGGTTGGCGGGAACTCCAAGATGAGCAGTTCTTC. The chain combines TRBV5-1 with TRBJ2-1; maybe TRBD2 (6 bases). CDR1 SGHRS and CDR2 YFSETQ come from the germline V gene. V gave up 0 bases and J gave up 8 bases, with 18 bases separating them. CDR3 length equals 16 residues.

This clonotype was seen at least ten times. This chain links TRBV11-2 with TRBJ1-4; D possibly corresponds to TRBD1 (6 bases). Trimming removed 5 bases at V and 5 bases at J, with 15 bases between. The CDR3 length is 15 residues. From germline, CDR1 is SGHAT and CDR2 FQNNGV. CDR3 region: CASSPGTLPNEKLFF. The CDR3 region has the DNA TGTGCCAGCAGCCCCGGGACACTACCCAATGAAAAACTGTTTTTT. The full variable domain, completed using reference TRBV11-2 and TRBJ1-4, is EAGVAQSPRYKIIEKRQSVAFWCNPISGHATLYWYQQILGQGPKLLIQFQNNGVVDDSQLPKDRFSAERLKGVDSTLKIQPAKLEDSAVYLCASSPGTLPNEKLFFGSGTQLSVL.

The CDR3 sequence is CATSASGRDTGELFF. CDR3 DNA: TGTGCCACCAGTGCTAGCGGGAGGGACACCGGGGAGCTGTTTTTT. The rearrangement uses TRBV24-1 and TRBJ2-2; 12 nucleotides align to TRBD2. V trimming: 5 bases; J trimming: 3 bases; junction bases outside the gene matches: 0. CDR1 is KGHDR, CDR2 SFDVKD, per germline. This CDR3 comprises 15 residues.